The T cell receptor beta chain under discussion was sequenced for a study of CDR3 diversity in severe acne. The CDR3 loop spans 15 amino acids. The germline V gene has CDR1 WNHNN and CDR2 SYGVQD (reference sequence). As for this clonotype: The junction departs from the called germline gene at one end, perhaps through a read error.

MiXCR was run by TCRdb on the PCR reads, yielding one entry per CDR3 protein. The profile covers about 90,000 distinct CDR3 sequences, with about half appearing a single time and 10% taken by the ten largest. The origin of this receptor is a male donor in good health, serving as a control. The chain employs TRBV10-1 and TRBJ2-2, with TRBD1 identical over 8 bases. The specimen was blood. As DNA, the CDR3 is TGTGCCAGCAGTTACAGGGGGGCGGTCACCGGGGAGCTGTTTTTT. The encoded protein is CASSYRGAVTGELFF.